This T cell receptor (beta chain) was captured in a study of blood T cell repertoires in COVID-19 (dated by TCRdb to the early 2020s). With respect to the entire study: Samples from collaborators originated in the United States, Italy and Spain and spanned both the acute and convalescent phases of COVID-19. The prospective study material was composed of cDNA or gDNA derived from T cells, B-cell-depleted T cells, or PBMCs. The dataset comprised deeply sampled blood TCRbeta repertoires from subjects exposed to, actively infected with, or recovered from COVID-19. The repertoires were released in a freely available public database intended as a resource for research on the immune response to SARS-CoV-2. The samples were drawn from the first 160 participants of the ongoing ImmuneRACE study and from some 1,300 subjects provided by 6 global collaborators. A de-identified subject ID, COVID-19 status, age in years and sex were almost always included in the sample metadata. Where HLA class I and class II types were available, the types were taken from metadata supplied by the sample provider, not from assay-based typing. Study-wide findings and limitations: Clinical and demographic metadata were provided uncurated, with the amount varying by source and participant.

Notes on this clone: The specificity of this receptor is unknown. No base quality values were provided; no much bigger clone lies one nucleotide off.

The collaborating institutions used their own protocols to collect whole blood in K2EDTA tubes. For TCRbeta analysis, collaborator samples were shipped as frozen whole blood, as isolated PBMCs, or as DNA extracted from either sample type. The immunoSEQ Assay, a bias-controlled multiplex PCR, was used to amplify TCRbeta CDR3 regions from genomic DNA. In the authors' own workflow: Within the assay, amplification of reference gene primers was used to estimate how many nucleated cells each sample contained. To quantify the absolute abundance of each unique TCRbeta CDR3 rearrangement, sequence reads were collapsed and filtered. Productive Simpson clonality was computed per sample as the square root of Simpson's diversity index over productive rearrangements. In TCRdb, the immuneACCESS table is reduced to in-frame sequences with V and J assigned. These tables do not hold every clone; where another copy was compared, an unresolved V gene accounts for under half, and the others remain unexplained. From that table come the V and J calls and clone size; the DNA was used to work out D and trimming. This sample holds about 220,000 clones; around 82% were observed only once. The biggest ten clones account for about 4.8% of the sample.

The sequenced sample consisted of peripheral blood. The sequence was obtained from a woman in her sixties or seventies with acute or convalescent COVID-19.

In nucleotides, the sequence is TGCAGTGCTAGTGCTACCGTTAATGAAAAACTGTTTTTT. This translates into CSASATVNEKLFF. The rearranged chain carries TRBV20-1 and TRBJ1-4, with no D gene named confidently. The CDR1 and CDR2 encoded by the germline V gene (reference sequence) are DFQATT and SNEGSKA. The CDR3 goes from the cysteine to the phenylalanine over 13 residues. Of all the DNA, just the CDR3 is kept, 39 bases in frame from base 1. V was cut back by 3 bases and J by 4 bases, leaving a gap of 9 bases between them.